The table lists the clone carrying this T cell receptor (beta chain) with a few counts. The TCR library was built from RNA with a 3' RACE protocol and unique molecular identifiers. A single record per CDR3 protein comes from TCRdb applying MiXCR to the 3' RACE reads. The profile shows more than 75,000 distinct CDR3 sequences, 6.9% of them singletons. J was trimmed by 0 bases and V by 5 bases; bases with no gene match: 7. CDR3 length: 17 amino acids. The record originates from a study of HIV-infected children after antiretroviral therapy interruption. As to treatment: PENTA 11 planned treatment interruption arm or continuous ART arm.

Sequenced here: CD45RA+ CD4+ T cells from PBMCs, pooled from several time points, sampled from a donor given antiretroviral therapy, either interrupted or continuous. The subset was: naive CD4+ CD45RA+ CD45RO- T cells. This chain connects TRBV12-3 or TRBV12-4 to TRBJ2-4, with 10 positions matching TRBD1. This sequence originates from a pool of human donors with HIV. For the CDR3, the DNA is TGTGCCAGCAGTCCGGGACAGGGGTTTGGAGCCAAAAACATTCAGTACTTC. Amino acids: CASSPGQGFGAKNIQYF.